One TCR beta chain is described in this entry. Methods used by the authors: By means of reference gene primer amplification, nucleated cell counts were estimated. Some clones are missing from TCRdb's copy, which holds only in-frame ones; the method was immunoSEQ multiplex PCR. V, J and clone size are those of that table, while D and trimming were read from the DNA. This table has about 240,000 clones, more than 75% appearing once. This entry belongs to a study of blood T cell repertoires in COVID-19. Across the study: Some COVID-19 samples were acute and others convalescent; all came from the United States, Italy and Spain. T cells, B-cell-depleted T cells, or PBMCs supplied cDNA or gDNA.

The CDR3 extends over 15 amino acids. With V trimmed by 2 bases and J by 10 bases, 10 bases remained unmatched. Per germline, CDR1 SGHVS and CDR2 FNYEAQ. This sequence was found in a woman in her 70s with active or convalescent COVID-19. V gene TRBV7-6 combines with J gene TRBJ2-1, with 8 bases that match TRBD1. The sample consisted of peripheral blood. The CDR3 bases are TGTGCCAGCAGCTTACATGGGCCGACAGGGGAAGAGCAGTTCTTC. Residues: CASSLHGPTGEEQFF.